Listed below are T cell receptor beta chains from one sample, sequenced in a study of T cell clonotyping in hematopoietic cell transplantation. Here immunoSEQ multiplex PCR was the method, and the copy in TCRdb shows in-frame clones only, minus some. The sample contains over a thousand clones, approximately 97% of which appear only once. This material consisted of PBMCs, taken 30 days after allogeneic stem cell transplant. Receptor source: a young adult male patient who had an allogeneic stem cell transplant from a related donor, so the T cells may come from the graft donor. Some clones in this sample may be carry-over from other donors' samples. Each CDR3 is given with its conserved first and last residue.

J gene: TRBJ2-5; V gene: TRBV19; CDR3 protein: CASRRGQTQETQYF
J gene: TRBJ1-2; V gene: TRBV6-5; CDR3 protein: CASSPHEGAIYGYTF
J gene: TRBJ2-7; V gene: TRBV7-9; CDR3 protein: CASSPAGAGGYEQYF
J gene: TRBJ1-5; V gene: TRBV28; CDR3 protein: CASSLRGSNQPQHF
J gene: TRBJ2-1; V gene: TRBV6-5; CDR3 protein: CASSPTTQSYNEQFF
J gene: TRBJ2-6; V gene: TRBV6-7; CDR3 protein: CASSLGQSRANVLTF
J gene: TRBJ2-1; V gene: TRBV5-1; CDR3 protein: CASSGTGATKEQFF
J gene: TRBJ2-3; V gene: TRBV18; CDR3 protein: CASSPYGFDTQYF
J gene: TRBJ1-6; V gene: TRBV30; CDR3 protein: CAWSSTPEGSPLHF
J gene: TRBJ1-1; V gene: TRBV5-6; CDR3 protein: CASSLVWGNTEAFF
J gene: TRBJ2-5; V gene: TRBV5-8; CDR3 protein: CASSGDRVRGTQYF
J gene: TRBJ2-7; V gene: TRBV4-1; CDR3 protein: CASSQGGHSGLAGNQYF
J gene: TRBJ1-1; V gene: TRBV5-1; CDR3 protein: CASSNTGVNTEAFF
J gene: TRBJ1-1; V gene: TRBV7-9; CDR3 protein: CASSLVGDTEAFF
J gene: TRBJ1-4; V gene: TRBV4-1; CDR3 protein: CASSQAQGPRAYEKLFF
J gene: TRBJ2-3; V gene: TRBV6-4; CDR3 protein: CASSPRTGGTDTQYF
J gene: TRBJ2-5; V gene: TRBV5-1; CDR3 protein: CASSSSGETQYF
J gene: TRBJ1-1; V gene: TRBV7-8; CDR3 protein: CASSKRGTEAFF
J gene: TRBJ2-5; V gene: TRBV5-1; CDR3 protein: CASSSRHTGGQETQYF
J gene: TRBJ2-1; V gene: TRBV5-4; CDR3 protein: CASSMRTGYGDEQFF
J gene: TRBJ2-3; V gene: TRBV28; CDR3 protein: CASSLKADTQYF
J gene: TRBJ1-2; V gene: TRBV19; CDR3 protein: CASSIAPGQGGNYGYTF
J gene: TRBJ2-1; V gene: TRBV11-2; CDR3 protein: CASSLATSGKQHEQFF
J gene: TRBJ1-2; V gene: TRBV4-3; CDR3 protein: CASSQDLRGYGYTF
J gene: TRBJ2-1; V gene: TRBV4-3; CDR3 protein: CASSQERQGTGYTRNEQFF
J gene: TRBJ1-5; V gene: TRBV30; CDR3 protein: CAWGQGNQPQHF
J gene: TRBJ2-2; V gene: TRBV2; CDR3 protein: CASRAAGGTGELFF
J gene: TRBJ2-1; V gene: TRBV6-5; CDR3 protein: CASRPGQRYNEQFF
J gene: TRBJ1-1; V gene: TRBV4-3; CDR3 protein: CASSQTGQGGTEAFF
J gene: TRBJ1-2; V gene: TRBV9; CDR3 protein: CASSGGPGDFRVYGYTF
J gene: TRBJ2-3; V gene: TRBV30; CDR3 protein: CAWRRQGSDTQYF
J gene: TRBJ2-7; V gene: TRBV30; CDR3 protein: CAWDPGTGFYEQYF
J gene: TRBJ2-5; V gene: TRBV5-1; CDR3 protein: CASSSDRGQGETQYF
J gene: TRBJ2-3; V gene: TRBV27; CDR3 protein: CASSFLFSGTRSLDTQYF
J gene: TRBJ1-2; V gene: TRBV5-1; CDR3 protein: CASSLGAALYGYTF
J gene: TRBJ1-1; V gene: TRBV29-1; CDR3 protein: CSVGTGNTEAFF
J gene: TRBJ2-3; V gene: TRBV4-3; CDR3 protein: CASSQVLPAGGRGDTQYF
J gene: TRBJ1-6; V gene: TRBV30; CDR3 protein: CAQGAHNSPLHF
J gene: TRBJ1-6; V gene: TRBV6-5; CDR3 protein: CASRTNPGSNSPLHF
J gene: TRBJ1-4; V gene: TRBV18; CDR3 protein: CASSLGGWGTNEKLFF
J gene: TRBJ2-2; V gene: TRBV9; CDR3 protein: CASSVVEGPNTGELFF
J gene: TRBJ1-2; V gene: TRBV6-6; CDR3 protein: CASIKADREDGYTF
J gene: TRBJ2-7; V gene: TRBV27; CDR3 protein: CASSRGLLSYEQYF
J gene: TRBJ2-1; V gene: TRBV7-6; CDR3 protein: CASSLAASGRERKQFF
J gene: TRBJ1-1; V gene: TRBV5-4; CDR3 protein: CASSLRLVRHLNTEAFF
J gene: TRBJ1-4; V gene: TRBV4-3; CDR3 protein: CASSQVRDTDPTNEKLFF
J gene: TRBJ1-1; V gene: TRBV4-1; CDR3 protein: CASSNPGQMNTEAFF
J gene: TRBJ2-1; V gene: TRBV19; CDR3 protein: CASREVAGVREQFF